Given below is one TCR beta chain in context. The data were taken from a study of blood T cell repertoires in COVID-19. Per the study methods: Reference gene primer amplification yielded estimated nucleated cell counts. Repertoires were generated with immunoSEQ multiplex PCR, while TCRdb's copy carries only in-frame clones and drops some. The V and J calls and clone size come from that table; D and trimming were worked out from the DNA. The table lists approximately 250,000 clones, around 89% of them singletons. The cohort comprised adults aged 18 to 89 years residing in 24 US areas. Among Cohort 3 donors, those recovered had two negative PCRs, clearance, or symptom resolution. Germline trimming cut 4 bases from V and 5 bases from J; bases unmatched to any gene: 6. This CDR3 is 15 amino acids long. Germline CDR1 SGHAT, CDR2 FQNNGV.

The sequence derives from a woman in her thirties who had recovered from COVID-19. The chain joins TRBV11-2 to TRBJ2-5; TRBD1 agrees at 11 bases. Sequenced input: PBMCs or T cells enriched from blood (not recorded which). The CDR3 spells CASSSRTGGSETQYF. In nucleotides, the CDR3 is TGTGCCAGCAGCTCGCGGACAGGGGGCTCGGAGACCCAGTACTTC.